This entry concerns a single T cell receptor (beta chain). The antigen this receptor binds is unknown. No qualities accompany the bases; no much larger clone lies one base away. Relative to germline, V is missing 3 bases and J is missing 9 bases, with 8 bases of the junction outside any gene match. CDR1 is given as KGHSH and CDR2 as LQKENI, both from the germline V gene. From the cysteine up to the phenylalanine, the CDR3 has a length of 13 residues. The DNA shown is the 39-base CDR3, in frame from base 1. The data were obtained in a study of T cell responses to AZD1222 COVID-19 vaccine (dated by TCRdb to the early 2020s). Notes on the research overall: A total of 233 trial participants underwent TCR sequencing, of whom roughly 210 had received two doses of AZD1222 and some 25 had received two doses of the MenACWY control vaccine. Trial participants were enrolled by age into 18-55, 56-69 and 70-plus year subgroups, with roughly 160, 29 and 62 TCR-sequenced participants respectively. Study-wide conclusions, independent of this receptor: Most participants were white British and females outnumbered males, and the authors suggested that clonal diversity may have been underestimated. In the small 56-69-year group, the increase in depth fell short of significance, most likely because of low power. The vaccine-associated CD4 TCRs covered the entire spike protein, and the dominant responses fell in regions 160-218 and 743-854. Nearly half of unique spike-specific TCRs reportedly recognized epitopes outside regions mutated in the B.1.351 and B.1.1.7 variants. Conclusions about previously exposed vaccinees are limited because only six or seven AZD1222 recipients were SARS-CoV-2 seropositive at baseline. A significant rise in spike-specific TCR breadth and depth was observed after two AZD1222 doses relative to day 0 and relative to MenACWY recipients. Because no day 14 peak-response samples were available, repertoires were characterized only after the peak T cell response.

The CDR3 regions of human TCRbeta chains were analyzed by immunosequencing. The study's processing was this. TCRs in the repertoires were compared against a reference library of SARS-CoV-2-specific TCRs that had been generated with the MIRA antigen-specificity platform. Breadth was defined as the fraction of unique TCRs that were SARS-CoV-2-associated. Depth was defined as the fraction of total T cells that were SARS-CoV-2-associated. Each spike-specific TCR was assigned to its reactive spike region and to a CD4 or CD8 class using the MIRA data. Log10-transformed breadth and depth values were compared by one-way ANOVA with Sidak's multiple comparisons tests. The clones in this table, taken by TCRdb from immuneACCESS, are in-frame only. Not every clone is retained; where verified, under half of the shortfall comes from an unresolved V gene, and the cause of the rest is unknown. D and trimming were read from the DNA, whereas the V and J calls and clone size are those reported in that table. The sample contains roughly 200,000 clones, roughly 90% of them found a single time. 3% to 4% of the sample comes from the top ten.

This sample's time point label indicates: about 28 days (+/-7) after the second vaccine dose. AZD1222 recipients whose second dose came at about 4 weeks and those whose second dose came at about 12 weeks were combined into one group, since spike-specific TCR depth and breadth did not differ between the two schedules. Samples from vaccinated people were obtained from the UK trials COV001 and COV002, which included a single-blind randomized controlled phase 2/3 trial of AZD1222 (ChAdOx1 nCoV-19) in healthy adults. Trial participant PBMC samples were collected at day 0 and day 28 after the second dose for TCRbeta chain sequencing.

The sequence was obtained from an adult who received the AZD1222 COVID-19 vaccine. Sequencing was performed on peripheral blood, taken 28 days after the second AZD1222 dose. The V and J segments used are TRBV18 and TRBJ2-7, with 7 junctional bases fitting TRBD1. At the DNA level, the sequence is TGTGCCAGCTCACCCCCGACAGGGTTGCGGCAGTACTTC. It encodes CASSPPTGLRQYF.